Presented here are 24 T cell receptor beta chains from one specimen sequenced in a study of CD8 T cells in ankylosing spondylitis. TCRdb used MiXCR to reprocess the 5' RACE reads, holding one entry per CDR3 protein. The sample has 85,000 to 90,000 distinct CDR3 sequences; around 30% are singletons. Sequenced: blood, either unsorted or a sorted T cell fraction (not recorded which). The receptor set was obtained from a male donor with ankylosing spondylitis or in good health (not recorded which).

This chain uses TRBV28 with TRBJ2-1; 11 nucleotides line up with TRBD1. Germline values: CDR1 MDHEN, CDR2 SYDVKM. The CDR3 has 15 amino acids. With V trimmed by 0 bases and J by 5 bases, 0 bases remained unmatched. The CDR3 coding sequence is TGTGCCAGCAGTTTATGGGGACAGGGGGACAATGAGCAGTTCTTC. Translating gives CASSLWGQGDNEQFF. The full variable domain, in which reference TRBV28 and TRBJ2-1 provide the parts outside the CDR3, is DVKVTQSSRYLVKRTGEKVFLECVQDMDHENMFWYRQDPGLGLRLIYFSYDVKMKEKGDIPEGYSVSREKKERFSLILESASTNQTSMYLCASSLWGQGDNEQFFGPGTRLTVL.

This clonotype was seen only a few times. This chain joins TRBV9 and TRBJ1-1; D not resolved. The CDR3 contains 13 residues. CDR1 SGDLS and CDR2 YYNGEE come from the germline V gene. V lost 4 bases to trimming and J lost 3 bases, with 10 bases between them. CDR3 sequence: CASSPRMDTEAFF. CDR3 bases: TGTGCCAGCAGCCCTAGGATGGACACTGAAGCTTTCTTT.

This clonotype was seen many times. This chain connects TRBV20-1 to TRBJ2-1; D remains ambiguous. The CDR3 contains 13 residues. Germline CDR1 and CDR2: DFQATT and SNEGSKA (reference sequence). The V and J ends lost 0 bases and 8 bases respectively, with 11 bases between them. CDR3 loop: CSARDLGLHEQFF. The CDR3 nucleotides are TGCAGTGCTAGAGATCTCGGGTTGCATGAGCAGTTCTTC.

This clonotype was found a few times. The CDR3 DNA reads as TGTGCCAGCAGTTTAAGGACTAGCGGGATGTTGGGCGGGGAGCTGTTTTTT. Its protein product is CASSLRTSGMLGGELFF. This chain connects TRBV12-3 or TRBV12-4 to TRBJ2-2, with 12 bases fitting TRBD2. The ends lost 2 bases at V and 7 bases at J; junction bases unmatched: 8. CDR3 length equals 17 residues.

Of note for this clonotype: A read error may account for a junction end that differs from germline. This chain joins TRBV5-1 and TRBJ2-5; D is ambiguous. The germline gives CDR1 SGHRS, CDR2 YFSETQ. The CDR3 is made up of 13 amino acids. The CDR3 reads CASSLDQEETQCF. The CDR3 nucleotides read TGCGCCAGCAGCTTGGATCAGGAAGAGACCCAGTGCTTC.

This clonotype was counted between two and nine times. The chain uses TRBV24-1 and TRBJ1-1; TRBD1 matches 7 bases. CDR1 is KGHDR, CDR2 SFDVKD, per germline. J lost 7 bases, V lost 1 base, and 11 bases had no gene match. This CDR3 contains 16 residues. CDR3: CATSDFGLRQGGEAFF. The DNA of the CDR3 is TGTGCCACCAGTGATTTTGGGCTCCGACAGGGCGGTGAAGCTTTCTTT.

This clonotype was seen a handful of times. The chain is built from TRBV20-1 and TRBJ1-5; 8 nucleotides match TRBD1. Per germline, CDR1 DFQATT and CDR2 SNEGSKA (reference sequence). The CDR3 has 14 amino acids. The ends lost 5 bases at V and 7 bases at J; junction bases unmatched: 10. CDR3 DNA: TGCAGTGCTGCCTCAGGGGGCGATCGGCAGCCCCAGCATTTT. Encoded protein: CSAASGGDRQPQHF.

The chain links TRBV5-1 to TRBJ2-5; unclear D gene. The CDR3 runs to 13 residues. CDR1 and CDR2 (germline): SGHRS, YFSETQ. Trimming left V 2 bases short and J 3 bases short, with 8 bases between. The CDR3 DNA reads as TGCGCCAGCAGCTTCCGACCCGAAGAGACCCAGTACTTC. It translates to CASSFRPEETQYF.

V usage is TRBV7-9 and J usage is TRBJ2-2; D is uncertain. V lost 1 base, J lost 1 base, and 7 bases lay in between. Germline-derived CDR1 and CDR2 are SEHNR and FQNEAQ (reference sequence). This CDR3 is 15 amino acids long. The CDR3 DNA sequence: TGTGCCAGCAGCTTAGTTCTAGTGAACACCGGGGAGCTGTTTTTT. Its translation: CASSLVLVNTGELFF.

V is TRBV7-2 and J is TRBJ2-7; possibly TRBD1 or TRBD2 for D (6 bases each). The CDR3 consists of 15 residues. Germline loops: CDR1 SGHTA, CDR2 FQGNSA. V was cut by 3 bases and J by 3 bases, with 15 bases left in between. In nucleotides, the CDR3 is TGTGCCAGCAGCTTCTTTCCGGGGGCCCTCTACGAGCAGTACGTC. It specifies CASSFFPGALYEQYV.

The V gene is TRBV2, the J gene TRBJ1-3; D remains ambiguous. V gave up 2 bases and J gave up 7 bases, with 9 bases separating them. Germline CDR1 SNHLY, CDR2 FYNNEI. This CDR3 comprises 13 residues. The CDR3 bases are TGTGCCAGCAGTGAACTGAGTGCGAACACCATATATTTT. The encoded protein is CASSELSANTIYF.

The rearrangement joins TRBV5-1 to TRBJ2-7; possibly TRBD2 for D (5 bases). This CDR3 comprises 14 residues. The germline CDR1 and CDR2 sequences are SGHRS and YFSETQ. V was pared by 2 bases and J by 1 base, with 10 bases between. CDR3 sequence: CASSLEAASYEQYF. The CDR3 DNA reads TGCGCCAGCAGCTTAGAAGCGGCATCCTACGAGCAGTACTTC.

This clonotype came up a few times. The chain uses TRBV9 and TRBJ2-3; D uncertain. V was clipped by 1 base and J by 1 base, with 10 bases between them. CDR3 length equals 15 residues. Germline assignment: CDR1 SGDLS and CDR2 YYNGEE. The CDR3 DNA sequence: TGTGCCAGCAGCGTAATCGGTGAGGGCACAGATACGCAGTATTTT. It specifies CASSVIGEGTDTQYF.

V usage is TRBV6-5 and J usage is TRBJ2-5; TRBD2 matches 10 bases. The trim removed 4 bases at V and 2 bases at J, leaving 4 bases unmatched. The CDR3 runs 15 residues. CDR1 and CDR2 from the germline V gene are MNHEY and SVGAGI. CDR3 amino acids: CASSSGLAVQETQYF. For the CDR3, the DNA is TGTGCCAGCAGTTCCGGACTAGCGGTTCAAGAGACCCAGTACTTC.

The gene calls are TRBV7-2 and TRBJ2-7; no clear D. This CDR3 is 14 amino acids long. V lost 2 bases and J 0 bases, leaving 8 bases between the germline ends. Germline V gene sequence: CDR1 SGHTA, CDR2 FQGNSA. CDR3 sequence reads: CASSLFAGSYEQYV. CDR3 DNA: TGTGCCAGCAGCTTATTCGCCGGCTCCTACGAGCAGTACGTC.

The CDR3 DNA follows: TGTGCCAGCAGCTTAGCAGGGACTACAGATACGCAGTATTTT. Residues: CASSLAGTTDTQYF. The chain couples TRBV7-2 to TRBJ2-3; a weak D match, TRBD2 (6 bases). The CDR3 is 14 amino acids. The V end was cut by 0 bases, the J end by 3 bases, with 7 bases between. From germline, CDR1 is SGHTA and CDR2 FQGNSA.

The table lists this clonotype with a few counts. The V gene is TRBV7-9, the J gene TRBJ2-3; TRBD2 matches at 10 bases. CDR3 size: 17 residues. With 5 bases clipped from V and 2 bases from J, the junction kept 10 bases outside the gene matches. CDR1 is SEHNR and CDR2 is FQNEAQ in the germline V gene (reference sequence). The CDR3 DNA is TGTGCCAGCAGCACAGAAGGTAGCGGGAGGACCACAGATACGCAGTATTTT. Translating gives CASSTEGSGRTTDTQYF.

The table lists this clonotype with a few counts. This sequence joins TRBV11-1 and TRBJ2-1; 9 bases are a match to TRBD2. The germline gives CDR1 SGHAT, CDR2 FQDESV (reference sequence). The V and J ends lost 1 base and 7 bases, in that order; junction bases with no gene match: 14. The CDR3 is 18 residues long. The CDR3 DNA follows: TGTGCCAGCAGCTTAGGTCGCATAAGGGGACTAGCTGGGAATGAGCAGTTCTTC. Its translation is CASSLGRIRGLAGNEQFF.

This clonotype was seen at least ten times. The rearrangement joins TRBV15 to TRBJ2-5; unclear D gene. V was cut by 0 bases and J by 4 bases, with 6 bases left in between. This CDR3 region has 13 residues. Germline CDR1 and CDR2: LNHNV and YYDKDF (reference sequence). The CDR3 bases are TGTGCCACCAGCAGAGAGCCACGAGAGACCCAGTACTTC. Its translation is CATSREPRETQYF.

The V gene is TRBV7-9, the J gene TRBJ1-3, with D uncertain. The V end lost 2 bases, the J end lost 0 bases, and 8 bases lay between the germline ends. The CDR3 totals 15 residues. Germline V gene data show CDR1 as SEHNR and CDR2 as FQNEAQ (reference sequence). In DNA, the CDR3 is TGTGCCAGCAGCTTAAGTCAGAGCTCTGGAAACACCATATATTTT. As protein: CASSLSQSSGNTIYF.

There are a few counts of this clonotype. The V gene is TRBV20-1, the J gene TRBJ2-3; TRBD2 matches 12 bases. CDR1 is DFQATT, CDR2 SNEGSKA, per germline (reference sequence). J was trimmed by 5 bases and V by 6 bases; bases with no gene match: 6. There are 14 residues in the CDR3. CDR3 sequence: CSARLAGAGDTQYF. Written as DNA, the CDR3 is TGCAGTGCCAGACTAGCGGGAGCTGGAGATACGCAGTATTTT.

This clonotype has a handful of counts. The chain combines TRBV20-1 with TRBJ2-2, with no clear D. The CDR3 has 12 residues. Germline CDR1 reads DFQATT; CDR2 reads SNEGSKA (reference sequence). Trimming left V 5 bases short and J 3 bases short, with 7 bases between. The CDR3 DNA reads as TGCAGTGCTGAGAGCGACACCGGGGAGCTGTTTTTT. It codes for CSAESDTGELFF.

The CDR3 is CASSPRQYNEQFF. The CDR3 nucleotides are TGCGCCAGCAGCCCCCGACAGTACAATGAGCAGTTCTTC. The chain combines TRBV5-1 with TRBJ2-1; weak D call: TRBD1 (5 bases). Per the germline V gene, CDR1 is SGHRS and CDR2 is YFSETQ. Trimming removed 4 bases from V and 4 bases from J, with 9 bases in between. CDR3 length: 13 residues.

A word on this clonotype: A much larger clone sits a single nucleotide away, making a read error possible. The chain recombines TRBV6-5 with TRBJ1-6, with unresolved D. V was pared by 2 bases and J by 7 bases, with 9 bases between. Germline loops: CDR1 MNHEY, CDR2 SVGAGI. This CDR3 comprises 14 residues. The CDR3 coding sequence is TGTGCCAGCAGTTACCGCTCGAGCAATTCACCCCTCCACTTT. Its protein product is CASSYRSSNSPLHF.